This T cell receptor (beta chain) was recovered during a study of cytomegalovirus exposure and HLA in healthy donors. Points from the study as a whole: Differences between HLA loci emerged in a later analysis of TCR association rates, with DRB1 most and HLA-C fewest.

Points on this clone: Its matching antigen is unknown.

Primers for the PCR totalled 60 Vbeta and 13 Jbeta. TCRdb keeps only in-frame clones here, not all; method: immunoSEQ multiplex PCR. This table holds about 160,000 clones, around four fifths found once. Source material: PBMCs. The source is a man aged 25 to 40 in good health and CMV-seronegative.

CDR3 coding DNA: TGCAGCGTTGAAGGGAAGGGGCCAGAATCGGGCTACACCTTC. Translating it yields CSVEGKGPESGYTF. This chain connects TRBV29-1 to TRBJ1-2; D may be TRBD1 (5 bases). The germline V gene has CDR1 SQVTM and CDR2 ANQGSEA. The CDR3 runs to 14 residues. V gave up 1 base and J gave up 8 bases, with 17 bases separating them.